This passage covers 27 T cell receptor beta chains from one sample sequenced in a study of blood T cell repertoires in COVID-19. Clones were read by immunoSEQ multiplex PCR, and TCRdb kept only the in-frame ones, dropping some. The table lists 340,000 or so clones, about 86% of them singletons, with 2.5% to 3% in the top ten. The sequencing input was peripheral blood. The receptors derive from a man aged 30 to 45 with active or convalescent COVID-19.

The J gene is TRBJ2-7, the V gene TRBV5-1; TRBD1 matches at 10 bases. V was clipped by 4 bases and J by 5 bases; unmatched bases: 6. Per germline, CDR1 SGHRS and CDR2 YFSETQ. This CDR3 is 14 amino acids long. The CDR3 here is CASSNDRGLNEQYF. The CDR3 bases are TGCGCCAGCAGCAACGACAGGGGGCTCAACGAGCAGTACTTC.

This clone has only a few counts. CDR3 sequence (DNA): TGCAGCGTTCTGAGCCCGGGGAGGGGCACTGAAGCTTTCTTT. Encoded protein: CSVLSPGRGTEAFF. The genes are TRBV29-1 and TRBJ1-1; D might be TRBD1 (5 bases). The CDR3 spans 14 residues. CDR1 is SQVTM and CDR2 is ANQGSEA in the germline V gene. The V and J ends lost 5 bases and 4 bases respectively, with 17 bases between them.

The V gene is TRBV6-2 or TRBV6-3, the J gene TRBJ2-7, with 8 positions matching TRBD1. CDR1 is MNHEY, CDR2 SVGEGT, per germline. This CDR3 spans 19 amino acids. The V segment lost 5 bases and the J segment 4 bases; nucleotides outside the gene matches: 22. The CDR3 loop is CASSPTISGQGRGRYEQYF. CDR3 bases: TGTGCCAGCAGTCCCACTATCTCTGGACAGGGTAGAGGAAGGTACGAGCAGTACTTC.

The chain carries TRBV7-3 and TRBJ2-7, with 10 positions matching TRBD1. The germline gives CDR1 SGHTA, CDR2 FQGTGA. The CDR3 contains 15 residues. After removal of 3 bases from V and 3 bases from J, the junction contained 5 bases not matched to a gene. CDR3 DNA sequence: TGTGCCAGCAGCTTCCTGGGACAGGGGAACTACGAGCAGTACTTC. Its protein is CASSFLGQGNYEQYF.

The chain is built from TRBV4-1 and TRBJ2-2; no clear D. The V and J ends lost 0 bases and 0 bases respectively, with 11 bases between them. The V gene's germline CDR1 is MGHRA and CDR2 YSYEKL. The CDR3 sequence is 17 residues long. This CDR3 is CASSQERAFANTGELFF. The CDR3 nucleotides read TGCGCCAGCAGCCAAGAGAGAGCCTTCGCGAACACCGGGGAGCTGTTTTTT.

The genes are TRBV7-2 and TRBJ1-2; 8 bases are shared with TRBD1. The CDR3 has 15 residues. Unmatched junction bases numbered 9, after V lost 5 bases and J lost 4 bases. Germline CDR1 is SGHTA and CDR2 is FQGNSA. This CDR3 reads CASSPSAGTGYGYTF. In DNA, the CDR3 is TGTGCCAGCAGCCCATCTGCCGGGACAGGCTATGGCTACACCTTC.

V and J are TRBV2 and TRBJ1-1; D unclear. CDR3 length equals 18 residues. Trimming left V 7 bases short and J 1 base short, with 25 bases between. Germline loops: CDR1 SNHLY, CDR2 FYNNEI. For the CDR3, the DNA is TGTGCCAGCACCCGTGACACCGGCCAAGTCACTCGGAACACTGAAGCTTTCTTT. Amino acids: CASTRDTGQVTRNTEAFF.

The gene calls are TRBV6-5 and TRBJ1-2, with D maybe TRBD1 (5 bases). The length of the CDR3 is 14 residues. Germline CDR1 is MNHEY and CDR2 is SVGAGI. Trimming cost V 2 bases and J 8 bases, with 15 bases left between them. The CDR3 reads CASSYLLGRGGYTF. The CDR3 bases are TGTGCCAGCAGTTACCTCCTTGGGCGGGGCGGCTACACCTTC.

The chain has TRBV5-1 and TRBJ2-7; possible D gene TRBD1, 6 bases. Germline V gene lookup returns CDR1 SGHRS and CDR2 YFSETQ. The CDR3 loop spans 15 amino acids. The V end lost 0 bases, the J end lost 2 bases, and 12 bases lay between the germline ends. CDR3: CASSLGVTGTYEQYF. The CDR3 DNA reads TGCGCCAGCAGCTTGGGTGTGACAGGAACCTACGAGCAGTACTTC.

This clone was seen a few times. The chain uses TRBV11-3 and TRBJ1-1; TRBD1 agrees at 9 bases. CDR3 size: 14 residues. Trimming took 4 bases from V and 8 from J; bases not matched to a gene: 8. Looked up from germline, CDR1 is SGHNT and CDR2 is YENEEA. The DNA of the CDR3 is TGTGCCAGCAGCTCCTTCAACAGGGGGCCCGAAGCTTTCTTT. Translation: CASSSFNRGPEAFF.

The chain uses TRBV5-4 and TRBJ2-3; no firm D call. This CDR3 is 14 amino acids long. The germline CDR1 and CDR2 sequences are SGHNT and YYREEE (reference sequence). The germline V and J ends were trimmed by 1 base and 2 bases, with 8 bases remaining between them. CDR3 protein: CASSLWRNTDTQYF. The DNA of the CDR3 is TGTGCCAGCAGCTTGTGGCGGAACACAGATACGCAGTATTTT.

V and J are TRBV23-1 and TRBJ2-7; possibly TRBD1 for D (6 bases). TRBV23-1 is treated as an ORF (open reading frame) with a function not yet certain. V was trimmed by 0 bases and J by 9 bases, leaving 24 bases between them. The CDR3 covers 17 residues. The CDR3 reads CASSQSSHGDMNLGQYF. The CDR3, as DNA: TGCGCCAGCAGTCAATCGTCCCACGGGGACATGAACCTCGGGCAGTACTTC.

This chain uses TRBV15 with TRBJ1-3; 8 nucleotides match TRBD1. Germline V gives CDR1 LNHNV, CDR2 YYDKDF (reference sequence). The CDR3 is made up of 15 amino acids. V was pared by 2 bases and J by 1 base, with 1 base of the junction left unmatched. This chain's CDR3 is CATSRRTGSGNTIYF. The DNA of the CDR3 is TGTGCCACCAGCAGAAGGACAGGGTCTGGAAACACCATATATTTT.

The chain employs TRBV15 and TRBJ1-2, with D possibly TRBD1 on 5 matching bases. Trimming took 5 bases from V and 2 from J, leaving 6 bases between them. Germline assignment: CDR1 LNHNV and CDR2 YYDKDF (reference sequence). The CDR3 totals 12 residues. The CDR3 DNA sequence: TGTGCCACCAGCCCAGGGAACTATGGCTACACCTTC. It encodes CATSPGNYGYTF.

The genes are TRBV7-8 and TRBJ2-3; possible D gene TRBD1, 5 bases. The V end lost 7 bases, the J end lost 0 bases, and 11 bases lay between the germline ends. This CDR3 is built from 14 residues. Germline CDR1 SGHVS, CDR2 FQNEAQ. The CDR3 DNA is TGTGCCAGCATGCGACAGACTAGCACAGATACGCAGTATTTT. Translation gives CASMRQTSTDTQYF.

The V call is TRBV7-9, the J call TRBJ1-6; D call uncertain. V was cut by 1 base and J by 0 bases, with 10 bases left in between. This CDR3 contains 17 residues. CDR1 is SEHNR, CDR2 FQNEAQ, per germline (reference sequence). This chain's CDR3 is CASSLVAGISYNSPLHF. For the CDR3, the DNA is TGTGCCAGCAGCTTAGTAGCCGGAATCTCCTATAATTCACCCCTCCACTTT.

The V and J genes are TRBV7-6 and TRBJ1-3; 8 nucleotides line up with TRBD1. The CDR3 sequence is 15 residues long. CDR1 and CDR2 (germline): SGHVS, FNYEAQ. The J segment lost 0 bases and the V segment lost 4 bases, leaving 2 bases of the junction unmatched. The chain's CDR3 is CASSSQGASGNTIYF. Written as DNA, the CDR3 is TGTGCCAGCAGCTCCCAGGGGGCCTCTGGAAACACCATATATTTT.

The V gene is TRBV9, the J gene TRBJ2-2; TRBD2 matches 8 bases. CDR1 is SGDLS and CDR2 is YYNGEE in the germline V gene. This CDR3 spans 16 amino acids. Trimming cost V 0 bases and J 1 base; bases outside gene matches: 2. The CDR3 sequence is CASSVDGGENTGELFF. The CDR3 DNA follows: TGTGCCAGCAGCGTAGACGGGGGGGAGAACACCGGGGAGCTGTTTTTT.

This chain's CDR3 is CASSLTSGPSYEQYF. In DNA, the CDR3 is TGTGCCAGCAGCTTAACTAGCGGTCCCTCCTACGAGCAGTACTTC. This chain joins TRBV7-8 and TRBJ2-7, with 8 bases that match TRBD2. V was clipped by 2 bases and J by 0 bases; unmatched bases: 3. This CDR3 spans 15 amino acids. Germline-derived CDR1 and CDR2 are SGHVS and FQNEAQ.

The rearrangement joins TRBV2 to TRBJ2-2, with D perhaps TRBD1 (6 bases). CDR1 is SNHLY, CDR2 FYNNEI, per germline. The V end was cut by 4 bases, the J end by 4 bases, with 13 bases between. The CDR3 runs 15 residues. This CDR3 reads CASSGWARGTGELFF. In DNA form, the CDR3 reads TGTGCCAGCAGTGGATGGGCCAGGGGCACCGGGGAGCTGTTTTTT.

This chain links TRBV5-6 with TRBJ2-7, with D possibly matching TRBD1 (5 bases). There are 13 residues in the CDR3. V was pared by 2 bases and J by 5 bases, with 11 bases between. The germline CDR1 and CDR2 sequences are SGHDT and YYEEEE. CDR3 protein: CASSFQGRNEQYF. The CDR3 DNA sequence: TGTGCCAGCAGCTTCCAGGGTAGAAACGAGCAGTACTTC.

In DNA form, the CDR3 reads TGCGCCAGCAGCTTGTATCCAACGGGGGATGCTGGAAACACCATATATTTT. Translating it yields CASSLYPTGDAGNTIYF. V is TRBV5-1 and J is TRBJ1-3, with D tentatively TRBD1 (5 bases). Per germline, CDR1 SGHRS and CDR2 YFSETQ. This CDR3 has 17 residues. V was shortened by 1 base and J by 2 bases, with 16 bases between the two germline ends.

This sequence joins TRBV2 and TRBJ1-1; D is possibly TRBD1 (6 bases). Germline loops: CDR1 SNHLY, CDR2 FYNNEI. The CDR3 runs to 17 residues. V shed 3 bases and J shed 1 base, with 18 bases lying between them. In DNA, the CDR3 is TGTGCCAGCAGTGATGCGTTTCGGGGGGCCAGGAACACTGAAGCTTTCTTT. Translated: CASSDAFRGARNTEAFF. Based on the CDR3 plus reference TRBV2 and TRBJ1-1, the full variable domain is EPEVTQTPSHQVTQMGQEVILRCVPISNHLYFYWYRQILGQKVEFLVSFYNNEISEKSEIFDDQFSVERPDGSNFTLKIRSTKLEDSAMYFCASSDAFRGARNTEAFFGQGTRLTVV.

This sequence joins TRBV19 and TRBJ1-1; D is possibly TRBD1 (6 bases). CDR1 is LNHDA, CDR2 SQIVND, per germline (reference sequence). The CDR3 has 14 residues. V lost 1 base, J lost 4 bases, and 10 bases lay in between. DNA of the CDR3: TGTGCCAGTAGTATAGTAACAGGGCCCACTGAAGCTTTCTTT. This translates into CASSIVTGPTEAFF.

This chain links TRBV19 with TRBJ1-1; D possibly corresponds to TRBD1 (6 bases). Trimming cost V 5 bases and J 4 bases, with 14 bases left between them. The length of the CDR3 is 14 residues. Germline CDR1 reads LNHDA; CDR2 reads SQIVND (reference sequence). The CDR3 sequence is CASSLSTGFTEAFF. CDR3 coding DNA: TGTGCCAGTAGTCTCTCGACAGGTTTCACTGAAGCTTTCTTT.

V and J are TRBV9 and TRBJ2-5, with D perhaps matching TRBD1 (5 bases). The germline V and J ends were trimmed by 0 bases and 5 bases, with 11 bases remaining between them. Germline V CDR1 and CDR2: SGDLS, YYNGEE. CDR3 size: 14 residues. Written as DNA, the CDR3 is TGTGCCAGCAGCGTAGATGGGGCAGGGGAGACCCAGTACTTC. It codes for CASSVDGAGETQYF.

This chain joins TRBV4-3 and TRBJ2-7; 9 bases map to TRBD1. The length of the CDR3 is 14 residues. Trimming cost V 4 bases and J 2 bases; bases outside gene matches: 3. Germline CDR1 is LGHNA and CDR2 is YSLEER. CDR3 sequence reads: CASSPRQGAYEQYF. The DNA for the CDR3 is TGCGCCAGCAGCCCGAGACAGGGGGCCTACGAGCAGTACTTC.